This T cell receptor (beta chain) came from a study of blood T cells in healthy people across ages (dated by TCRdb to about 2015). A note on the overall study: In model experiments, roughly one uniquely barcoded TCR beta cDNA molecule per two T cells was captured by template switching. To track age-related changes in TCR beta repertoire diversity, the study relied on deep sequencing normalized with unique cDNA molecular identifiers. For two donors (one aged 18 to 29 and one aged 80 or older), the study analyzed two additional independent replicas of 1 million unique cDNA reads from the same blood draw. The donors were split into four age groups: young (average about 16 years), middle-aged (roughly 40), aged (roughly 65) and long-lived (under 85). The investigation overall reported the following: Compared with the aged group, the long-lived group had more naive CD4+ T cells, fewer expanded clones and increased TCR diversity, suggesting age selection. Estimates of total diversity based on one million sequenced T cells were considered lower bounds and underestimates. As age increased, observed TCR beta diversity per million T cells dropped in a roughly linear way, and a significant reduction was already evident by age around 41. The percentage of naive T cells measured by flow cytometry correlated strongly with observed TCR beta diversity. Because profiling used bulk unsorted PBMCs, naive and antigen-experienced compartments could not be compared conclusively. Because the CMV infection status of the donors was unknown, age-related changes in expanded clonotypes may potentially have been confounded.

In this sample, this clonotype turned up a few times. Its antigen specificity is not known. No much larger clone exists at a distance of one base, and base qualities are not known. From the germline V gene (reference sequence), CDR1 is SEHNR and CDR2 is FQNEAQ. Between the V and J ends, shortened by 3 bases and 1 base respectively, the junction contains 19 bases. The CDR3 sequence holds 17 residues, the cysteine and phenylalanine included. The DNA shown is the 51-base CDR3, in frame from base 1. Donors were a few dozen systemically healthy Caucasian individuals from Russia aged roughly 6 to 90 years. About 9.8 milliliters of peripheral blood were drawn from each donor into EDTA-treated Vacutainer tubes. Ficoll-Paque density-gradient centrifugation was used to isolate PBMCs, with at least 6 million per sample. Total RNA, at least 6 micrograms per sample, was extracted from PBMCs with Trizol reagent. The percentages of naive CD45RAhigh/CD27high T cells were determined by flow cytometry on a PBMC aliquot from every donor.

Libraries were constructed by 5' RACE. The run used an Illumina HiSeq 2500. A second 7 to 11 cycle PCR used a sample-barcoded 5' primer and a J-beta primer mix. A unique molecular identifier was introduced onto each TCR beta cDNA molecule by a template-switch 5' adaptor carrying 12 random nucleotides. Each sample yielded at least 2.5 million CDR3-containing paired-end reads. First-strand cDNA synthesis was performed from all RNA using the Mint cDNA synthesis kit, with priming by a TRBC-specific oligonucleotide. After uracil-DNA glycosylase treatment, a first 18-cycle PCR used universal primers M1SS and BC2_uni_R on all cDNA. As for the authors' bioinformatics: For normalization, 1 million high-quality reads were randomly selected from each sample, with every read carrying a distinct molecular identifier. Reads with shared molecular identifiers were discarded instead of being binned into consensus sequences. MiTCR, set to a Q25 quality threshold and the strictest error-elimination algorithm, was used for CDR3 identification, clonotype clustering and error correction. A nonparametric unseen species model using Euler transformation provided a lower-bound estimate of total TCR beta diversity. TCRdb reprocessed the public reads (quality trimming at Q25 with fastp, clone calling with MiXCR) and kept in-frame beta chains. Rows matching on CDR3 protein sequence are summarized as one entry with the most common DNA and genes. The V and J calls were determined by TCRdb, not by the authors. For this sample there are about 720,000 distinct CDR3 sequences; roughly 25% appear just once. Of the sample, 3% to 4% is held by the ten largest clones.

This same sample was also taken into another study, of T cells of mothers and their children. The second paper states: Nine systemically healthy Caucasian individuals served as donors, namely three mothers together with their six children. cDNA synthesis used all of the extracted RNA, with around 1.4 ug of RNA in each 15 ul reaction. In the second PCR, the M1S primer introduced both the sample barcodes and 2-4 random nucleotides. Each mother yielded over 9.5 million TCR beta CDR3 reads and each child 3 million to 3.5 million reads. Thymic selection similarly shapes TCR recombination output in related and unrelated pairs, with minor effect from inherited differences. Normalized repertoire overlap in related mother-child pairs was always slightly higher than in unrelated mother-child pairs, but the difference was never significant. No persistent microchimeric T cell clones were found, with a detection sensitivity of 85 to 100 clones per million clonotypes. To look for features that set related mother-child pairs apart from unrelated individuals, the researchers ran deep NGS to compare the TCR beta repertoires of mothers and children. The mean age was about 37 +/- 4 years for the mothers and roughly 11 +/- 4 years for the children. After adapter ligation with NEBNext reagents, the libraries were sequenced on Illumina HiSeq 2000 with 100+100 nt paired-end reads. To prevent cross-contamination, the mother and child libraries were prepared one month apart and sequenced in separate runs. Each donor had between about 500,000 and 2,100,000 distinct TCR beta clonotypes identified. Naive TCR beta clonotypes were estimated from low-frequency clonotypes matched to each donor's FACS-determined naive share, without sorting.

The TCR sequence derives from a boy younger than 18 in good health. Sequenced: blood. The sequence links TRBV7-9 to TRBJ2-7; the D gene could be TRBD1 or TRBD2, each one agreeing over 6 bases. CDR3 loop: CASSLVQGLGQSYEQYF. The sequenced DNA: TGTGCCAGCAGCTTGGTTCAGGGACTGGGACAATCCTACGAGCAGTACTTC.